This T cell receptor beta chain originates from a study of blood T cell repertoires in COVID-19. The overall study: Sample material is recorded as cDNA or gDNA derived from T cells, B-cell-depleted T cells, or PBMCs.

CDR1 and CDR2 (germline): LNHDA, SQIVND (reference sequence). The CDR3 contains 14 residues. V lost 5 bases, J lost 0 bases, and 9 bases lay in between. Generated by immunoSEQ multiplex PCR, the TCRdb table keeps only in-frame clones and is missing some. The profile shows 150,000 to 180,000 clones, about 89% of them singletons. Sequenced sample: peripheral blood. The rearrangement uses TRBV19 and TRBJ2-3; D is unclear. This clonotype was sampled from a man aged 45-60 years with acute or convalescent COVID-19. Written as DNA, the CDR3 is TGTGCCAGTAGTCCTCGGGTCAGCACAGATACGCAGTATTTT. Encoded protein: CASSPRVSTDTQYF.